The 24 T cell receptor beta chains reported below all come from one sample, sequenced in a study of blood T cell repertoires in COVID-19. TCRdb's table, derived via immunoSEQ multiplex PCR, lists solely in-frame clones and lacks some. This table holds about 140,000 clones, about 80% found once. The sample was peripheral blood. The receptors were sampled from a man between 60 and 75 years old with acute or convalescent COVID-19.

V is TRBV7-3 and J is TRBJ2-7; D is perhaps TRBD1 (6 bases). Germline CDR1 SGHTA, CDR2 FQGTGA. V was shortened by 1 base and J by 12 bases, with 16 bases between the two germline ends. CDR3 length: 13 residues. The CDR3 bases are TGTGCCAGCAGCTTAAAGGGTGGCGGACAGTGGTACTTC. Translated: CASSLKGGGQWYF.

As to this clone: The sample has other DNA sequences that encode this CDR3 too. The chain employs TRBV27 and TRBJ2-7, with 9 bases that match TRBD2. The CDR3 has 13 residues. From germline, CDR1 is MNHEY and CDR2 SMNVEV (reference sequence). V was pared by 6 bases and J by 0 bases, with 0 bases of the junction left unmatched. CDR3 loop: CASRLAGSYEQYF. The DNA of the CDR3 is TGTGCCAGCAGACTAGCGGGCTCCTACGAGCAGTACTTC.

The chain has TRBV2 and TRBJ2-7; D gene ambiguous. The CDR3 is 12 residues long. CDR1 is SNHLY and CDR2 is FYNNEI in the germline V gene. V lost 6 bases to trimming and J lost 2 bases, with 8 bases between them. The CDR3 DNA reads as TGTGCCAGCAGCTCTTCCCCCTACGAGCAGTACTTC. It encodes CASSSSPYEQYF.

This clone has only a few counts. CDR3 loop: CASSSAPGTSGRNEQFF. As DNA, the CDR3 is TGTGCCAGCAGCTCTGCTCCCGGGACTAGCGGGAGAAATGAGCAGTTCTTC. The chain is built from TRBV7-2 and TRBJ2-1; 14 nucleotides line up with TRBD2. The CDR3 loop spans 17 amino acids. With 4 bases clipped from V and 7 bases from J, the junction kept 9 bases outside the gene matches. Germline V gene data show CDR1 as SGHTA and CDR2 as FQGNSA.

This sequence joins TRBV25-1 and TRBJ1-1; the D gene is possibly TRBD1 (6 bases). Trimming took 1 base from V and 0 from J, leaving 12 bases between them. This CDR3 is built from 16 residues. CDR1 is MGHDK, CDR2 SYGVNS, per germline. CDR3 nucleotide sequence: TGTGCCAGCAGTGAATCGGGGAGGGGGGTGAACACTGAAGCTTTCTTT. As protein: CASSESGRGVNTEAFF.

The gene calls are TRBV7-2 and TRBJ1-6; D remains ambiguous. This CDR3 spans 14 amino acids. The ends were cut back, 5 bases at V and 7 bases at J, with 12 bases in the middle. Germline V gene sequence: CDR1 SGHTA, CDR2 FQGNSA. The CDR3 DNA sequence: TGTGCCAGCAGCCTTCTGGGAGGGAATTCACCCCTCCACTTT. This codes for CASSLLGGNSPLHF.

This chain connects TRBV6-2 or TRBV6-3 to TRBJ1-2, with D maybe TRBD1 (5 bases). The V end was cut by 5 bases, the J end by 4 bases, with 5 bases between. CDR1 and CDR2 from the germline V gene are MNHEY and SVGEGT. The CDR3 is 11 amino acids. The chain's CDR3 is CASSTGYGYTF. For the CDR3, the DNA is TGTGCCAGCAGTACAGGCTATGGCTACACCTTC.

V gene TRBV2 combines with J gene TRBJ2-1; no firm D call. The CDR3 contains 16 residues. CDR1 and CDR2 from the germline V gene are SNHLY and FYNNEI. Trimming took 4 bases from V and 2 from J, leaving 15 bases between them. For the CDR3, the DNA is TGTGCCAGCAGTGCCCCAGGTTTCCCCGCCTACAATGAGCAGTTCTTC. Amino acid sequence: CASSAPGFPAYNEQFF. The entire variable domain, with the rest obtained from reference TRBV2 and TRBJ2-1, is as follows: EPEVTQTPSHQVTQMGQEVILRCVPISNHLYFYWYRQILGQKVEFLVSFYNNEISEKSEIFDDQFSVERPDGSNFTLKIRSTKLEDSAMYFCASSAPGFPAYNEQFFGPGTRLTVL.

This clone appeared once. The DNA of the CDR3 is TGTGCCAGTAGTATTCTAGGGGTCGGTCAGCCCCAGCATTTT. Protein product: CASSILGVGQPQHF. The chain links TRBV19 to TRBJ1-5; perhaps TRBD1 as D (5 bases). The CDR3 extends over 14 amino acids. CDR1 is LNHDA, CDR2 SQIVND, per germline (reference sequence). V gave up 3 bases and J gave up 6 bases, with 12 bases separating them.

This chain links TRBV18 with TRBJ2-7; no clear D gene. This CDR3 has 13 amino acids. Germline assignment: CDR1 KGHSH and CDR2 LQKENI. V was clipped by 3 bases and J by 0 bases, with 6 bases between them. DNA of the CDR3: TGTGCCAGCTCACCCCTAAGCTCCTACGAGCAGTACTTC. Translation: CASSPLSSYEQYF.

The J gene is TRBJ1-5, the V gene TRBV7-3; D remains ambiguous. Trimming removed 5 bases from V and 0 bases from J, with 11 bases in between. In germline, CDR1 is SGHTA, CDR2 FQGTGA. The CDR3 contains 15 residues. CDR3 sequence (DNA): TGTGCCAGCAGCCTCCGACATTATAGCAATCAGCCCCAGCATTTT. Translating it yields CASSLRHYSNQPQHF. The entire variable domain, with the rest obtained from reference TRBV7-3 and TRBJ1-5, is as follows: GAGVSQTPSNKVTEKGKYVELRCDPISGHTALYWYRQSLGQGPEFLIYFQGTGAADDSGLPNDRFFAVRPEGSVSTLKIQRTERGDSAVYLCASSLRHYSNQPQHFGDGTRLSIL.

The genes are TRBV18 and TRBJ2-1; a possible D gene is TRBD2 (6 bases). V lost 0 bases, J lost 5 bases, and 20 bases lay in between. Germline V gene lookup returns CDR1 KGHSH and CDR2 LQKENI. The CDR3 totals 18 residues. CDR3: CASSPPGTATGLNNEQFF. The CDR3 bases are TGTGCCAGCTCACCACCGGGGACCGCCACCGGACTAAACAATGAGCAGTTCTTC.

The rearrangement links TRBV6-5 to TRBJ1-2; 7 bases fit TRBD1. CDR3 size: 14 residues. From germline, CDR1 is MNHEY and CDR2 SVGAGI. V lost 5 bases to trimming and J lost 3 bases; unmatched junction nucleotides: 6. This CDR3 is CASSRQGLDYGYTF. DNA of the CDR3: TGTGCCAGCAGTCGACAGGGACTGGACTATGGCTACACCTTC.

This chain joins TRBV2 and TRBJ1-2; D is ambiguous. V was pared by 8 bases and J by 3 bases, with 10 bases between. CDR1 SNHLY and CDR2 FYNNEI come from the germline V gene. This CDR3 contains 12 residues. This CDR3 reads CASGSGDYGYTF. CDR3 DNA sequence: TGTGCCAGCGGCTCGGGTGACTATGGCTACACCTTC.

The V call is TRBV30, the J call TRBJ1-5; the match to TRBD1 covers 7 bases. V shed 1 base, J shed 4 bases, and the junction held 7 bases outside the gene matches. Germline values: CDR1 GTSNPN, CDR2 SVGIG (reference sequence). This CDR3 has 15 amino acids. CDR3 DNA: TGTGCCTGGAGTGAGTCGGGACAGAGAAATCAGCCCCAGCATTTT. This translates into CAWSESGQRNQPQHF.

This chain connects TRBV5-1 to TRBJ2-2; 10 bases match TRBD1. Unmatched junction bases numbered 2, after V lost 4 bases and J lost 5 bases. This CDR3 is 14 amino acids long. The germline V gene encodes CDR1 SGHRS and CDR2 YFSETQ. The CDR3 is CASSPGQGTGELFF. The CDR3 DNA reads as TGCGCCAGCAGCCCGGGACAGGGGACCGGGGAGCTGTTTTTT. The complete variable domain, with remaining parts taken from reference TRBV5-1 and TRBJ2-2, reads KAGVTQTPRYLIKTRGQQVTLSCSPISGHRSVSWYQQTPGQGLQFLFEYFSETQRNKGNFPGRFSGRQFSNSRSEMNVSTLELGDSALYLCASSPGQGTGELFFGEGSRLTVL.

This chain connects TRBV7-2 to TRBJ2-1; unclear D gene. From germline, CDR1 is SGHTA and CDR2 FQGNSA. The CDR3 has 14 amino acids. Between the trimmed V and J ends, which lost 3 bases and 3 bases, there was a span of 9 bases. The CDR3 sequence is CASSFQVLYNEQFF. As DNA, the CDR3 is TGTGCCAGCAGCTTCCAGGTTCTCTACAATGAGCAGTTCTTC.

This chain links TRBV10-3 with TRBJ2-1, with TRBD2 matching 9 bases. Losses at the gene ends were 7 bases for V and 4 bases for J; bases not matched to a gene: 2. CDR1 and CDR2 (germline): ENHRY, SYGVKD. The CDR3 is 13 residues long. The CDR3: CAITSGDYNEQFF. For the CDR3, the DNA is TGTGCCATCACTAGCGGGGATTACAATGAGCAGTTCTTC.

This sequence joins TRBV7-9 and TRBJ1-5; 7 bases match TRBD1. The germline CDR1 and CDR2 sequences are SEHNR and FQNEAQ (reference sequence). V was clipped by 1 base and J by 4 bases; unmatched bases: 4. The CDR3 sequence is 15 residues long. The CDR3 protein is CASSLGDSTNQPQHF. For the CDR3, the DNA is TGTGCCAGCAGCTTAGGGGACAGTACTAATCAGCCCCAGCATTTT.

The count of this clone is one. This chain connects TRBV9 to TRBJ1-1; 8 nucleotides line up with TRBD1. This CDR3 has 14 residues. Germline trimming cut 3 bases from V and 1 base from J; bases unmatched to any gene: 2. The germline CDR1 and CDR2 sequences are SGDLS and YYNGEE. The CDR3 bases are TGTGCCAGCAGCGCCGACAGGGGGAACACTGAAGCTTTCTTT. Translation gives CASSADRGNTEAFF.

J is TRBJ2-1 and V is TRBV11-3; TRBD2 matches at 8 bases. Trimming took 0 bases from V and 9 from J; bases not matched to a gene: 7. CDR1 and CDR2 from the germline V gene are SGHNT and YENEEA. There are 15 residues in the CDR3. This CDR3 reads CASSLDREGLGEQFF. Here the CDR3 DNA reads TGTGCCAGCAGCTTAGATCGGGAGGGACTGGGTGAGCAGTTCTTC.

The chain joins TRBV27 to TRBJ2-7; 13 bases fit TRBD2. With V trimmed by 6 bases and J by 2 bases, 4 bases remained unmatched. Germline V gene sequence: CDR1 MNHEY, CDR2 SMNVEV (reference sequence). The CDR3 is 15 residues long. CDR3 protein: CASRPGLAGAYEQYF. CDR3 nucleotides: TGTGCCAGCAGGCCAGGACTAGCGGGGGCCTACGAGCAGTACTTC.

This chain joins TRBV2 and TRBJ2-7; no clear D gene. The CDR3 is 15 residues long. Per germline, CDR1 SNHLY and CDR2 FYNNEI. Trimming shortened V by 1 base and J by 2 bases, and 12 bases separated the two germline ends. The CDR3 DNA sequence: TGTGCCAGCAGTGAAGATGCGTTACCCACCTACGAGCAGTACTTC. Amino acid sequence: CASSEDALPTYEQYF.

This rearrangement joins TRBV28 to TRBJ2-5, with 14 bases lining up with TRBD2. With V trimmed by 8 bases and J by 4 bases, 6 bases remained unmatched. Germline V gene sequence: CDR1 MDHEN, CDR2 SYDVKM. The CDR3 runs 15 residues. CDR3 bases: TGTGCCAGCGAGACTAGCGGGAGGGCCCCAGAGACCCAGTACTTC. The encoded protein is CASETSGRAPETQYF.